The next 30 T cell receptor beta chains were all read from a single sample in a study of CD8 T cells in Susac syndrome (dated by TCRdb to between 2018 and 2020). Libraries were prepared through the immunoSEQ multiplex PCR assay. RNA was extracted using the RNeasy kit, and roughly 0.5 to 1 ug of the RNA was reverse transcribed with random hexamers. TCRdb itself trimmed the public reads at Q25 with fastp, ran MiXCR and retained productive beta chains. Rows with a matching CDR3 protein are joined into one entry that keeps the most common DNA and genes. In all, the sample holds 25,000 to 30,000 distinct CDR3 sequences, and 94% of those were seen once. The ten largest clonotypes hold 0.25% to 0.3% of the sample. The sequencing sample was made of CD8+ T cells from PBMCs. The origin of the receptors is a human donor in good health.

This clonotype was seen a single time. The CDR3 coding sequence is TGTGCCAGCAGTCTACAGCGGGGGTCCTACAATGAGCAGTTCTTC. Protein sequence: CASSLQRGSYNEQFF. The chain employs TRBV12-3 or TRBV12-4 and TRBJ2-1, with 8 bases matching TRBD2. The CDR3 is 15 amino acids. Trimming removed 5 bases from V and 1 base from J; junction bases left unmatched: 4.

The J gene is TRBJ2-2, the V gene TRBV4-3; D may be TRBD2 (6 bases). Germline V gives CDR1 LGHNA, CDR2 YSLEER. This CDR3 comprises 14 residues. The V and J ends lost 1 base and 6 bases respectively, with 9 bases between them. The CDR3 DNA sequence: TGCGCCAGCAGCCAAGGCTCGGGGGCCGGGGAGCTGTTTTTT. Residues: CASSQGSGAGELFF.

The V and J genes are TRBV27 and TRBJ2-5; 8 bases align to TRBD1. The CDR3 contains 12 residues. CDR1 and CDR2 (germline): MNHEY, SMNVEV (reference sequence). V dropped 8 bases and J dropped 9; count of bases not matched to a gene: 8. CDR3 nucleotide sequence: TGTGCCAGCGGTTACAGGGGGGAGCCCCAGTACTTC. Translating it yields CASGYRGEPQYF.

This rearrangement joins TRBV29-1 to TRBJ1-1; D not certain. Germline V CDR1 and CDR2: SQVTM, ANQGSEA. V lost 0 bases to trimming and J lost 8 bases, with 10 bases between them. The CDR3 is 12 residues long. The CDR3 region is CSVEDRYMEAFF. CDR3 in DNA: TGCAGCGTTGAAGATAGGTACATGGAAGCTTTCTTT. Looking up the rest from reference TRBV29-1 and TRBJ1-1 gives the full variable domain: SAVISQKPSRDICQRGTSLTIQCQVDSQVTMMFWYRQQPGQSLTLIATANQGSEATYESGFVIDKFPISRPNLTFSTLTVSNMSPEDSSIYLCSVEDRYMEAFFGQGTRLTVV.

V gene TRBV5-1 combines with J gene TRBJ2-2; 9 positions match TRBD1. Germline assignment: CDR1 SGHRS and CDR2 YFSETQ. This CDR3 contains 17 residues. The J segment lost 4 bases and the V segment lost 1 base, leaving 8 bases of the junction unmatched. The CDR3 region is CASSLRGTGLSTGELFF. The CDR3, as DNA: TGCGCCAGCAGCTTGAGGGGGACAGGGCTTAGCACCGGGGAGCTGTTTTTT.

The chain recombines TRBV4-3 with TRBJ1-4; TRBD1 agrees at 7 bases. V was pared by 3 bases and J by 5 bases, with 12 bases of the junction left unmatched. The CDR3 has 17 residues. Looked up from germline, CDR1 is LGHNA and CDR2 is YSLEER. CDR3 nucleotide sequence: TGCGCCAGCAGCCATAAATGGGCCCAGGGGGAAAATGAAAAACTGTTTTTT. It is translated as CASSHKWAQGENEKLFF.

V gene TRBV18 combines with J gene TRBJ2-3; the match to TRBD2 covers 10 bases. Per germline, CDR1 KGHSH and CDR2 LQKENI. This CDR3 comprises 14 residues. V shed 2 bases and J 4 bases; nucleotides not matched to a gene: 0. The CDR3 region is CASSPGTSADTQYF. The CDR3 DNA is TGTGCCAGCTCACCAGGGACTAGCGCAGATACGCAGTATTTT. Supplemented by reference TRBV18 and TRBJ2-3, the full variable domain reads NAGVMQNPRHLVRRRGQEARLRCSPMKGHSHVYWYRQLPEEGLKFMVYLQKENIIDESGMPKERFSAEFPKEGPSILRIQQVVRGDSAAYFCASSPGTSADTQYFGPGTRLTVL.

This chain links TRBV21-1 with TRBJ2-3; TRBD2 is the table's D call, not checked against the DNA. TRBV21-1 is assigned pseudogene status. The length of the CDR3 is 15 residues. CDR3 amino acids: CASSNRLAGTDTQYF. The CDR3 DNA reads TGTGCCAGCAGCAACCGACTAGCTGGCACAGATACGCAGTATTTT.

The V gene is TRBV12-3 or TRBV12-4, the J gene TRBJ2-1, with 10 bases aligning to TRBD2. This CDR3 has 21 amino acids. After removal of 0 bases from V and 0 bases from J, the junction contained 14 bases not matched to a gene. DNA of the CDR3: TGTGCCAGCAGTTTAGCGCCGGGAGGACTAGCGGTGATGATCTCCTACAATGAGCAGTTCTTC. This codes for CASSLAPGGLAVMISYNEQFF.

V usage is TRBV7-9 and J usage is TRBJ2-1, with 11 bases fitting TRBD2. Germline values: CDR1 SEHNR, CDR2 FQNEAQ (reference sequence). J was trimmed by 6 bases and V by 2 bases; bases with no gene match: 6. This CDR3 has 16 residues. CDR3 nucleotide sequence: TGTGCCAGCAGCTTAAATAGCGGGGGGGCCCCCAATGAGCAGTTCTTC. Amino acids: CASSLNSGGAPNEQFF.

V usage is TRBV4-3 and J usage is TRBJ2-5, with 7 bases identical to TRBD2. The germline V gene has CDR1 LGHNA and CDR2 YSLEER. J was trimmed by 6 bases and V by 2 bases; bases with no gene match: 6. The CDR3 sequence is 14 residues long. The CDR3 protein is CASSQTGLDQTQYF. The CDR3 nucleotides read TGCGCCAGCAGCCAAACAGGACTAGATCAGACCCAGTACTTC.

The chain links TRBV5-4 to TRBJ2-1; D possibly matches TRBD1 or TRBD2 (5 bases each). CDR1 is SGHNT, CDR2 YYREEE, per germline (reference sequence). V gave up 0 bases and J gave up 7 bases, with 11 bases separating them. There are 14 residues in the CDR3. The CDR3 DNA follows: TGTGCCAGCAGCTTGGGGGGGTTAATAAATGAGCAGTTCTTC. It encodes CASSLGGLINEQFF.

This chain links TRBV4-3 with TRBJ2-2, with 9 nucleotides matching TRBD1. The junction had 3 bases not matched to a gene; V was cut back by 4 bases and J by 6 bases. There are 14 residues in the CDR3. CDR1 and CDR2 (germline): LGHNA, YSLEER. CDR3 amino acids: CASSLGTGSGELFF. CDR3 nucleotide sequence: TGCGCCAGCAGCCTCGGGACAGGGTCCGGGGAGCTGTTTTTT.

The chain combines TRBV20-1 with TRBJ2-1; D gene ambiguous. CDR3 length equals 10 residues. V was shortened by 6 bases and J by 8 bases, with 8 bases between the two germline ends. Germline lookup yields CDR1 DFQATT and CDR2 SNEGSKA (reference sequence). For the CDR3, the DNA is TGCAGTGCCCGCACGGATGAGCAGTTCTTC. Encoded protein: CSARTDEQFF.

The count of this clonotype is one. This chain uses TRBV7-8 with TRBJ2-7, with D tentatively TRBD2 (5 bases). V shed 5 bases and J shed 0 bases, with 11 bases lying between them. CDR3 length: 14 residues. Germline V gene sequence: CDR1 SGHVS, CDR2 FQNEAQ. Here the CDR3 reads CASSPLGSSYEQYF. The CDR3 DNA sequence: TGTGCCAGCAGCCCCCTTGGGAGCTCCTACGAGCAGTACTTC.

The J gene is TRBJ1-2, the V gene TRBV4-1, with 7 bases aligning to TRBD1. From germline, CDR1 is MGHRA and CDR2 YSYEKL. The ends lost 0 bases at V and 3 bases at J; junction bases unmatched: 4. There are 15 residues in the CDR3. CDR3 nucleotide sequence: TGCGCCAGCAGCCAAGAACGGACAGGTGACTATGGCTACACCTTC. It specifies CASSQERTGDYGYTF.

V is TRBV5-1 and J is TRBJ1-1; 8 positions agree with TRBD1. The germline CDR1 and CDR2 sequences are SGHRS and YFSETQ. CDR3 length equals 13 residues. V shed 4 bases and J 4 bases; nucleotides not matched to a gene: 3. For the CDR3, the DNA is TGCGCCAGCAGCCTAGGGACAGGCACTGAAGCTTTCTTT. Its protein is CASSLGTGTEAFF.

This sequence joins TRBV11-2 and TRBJ2-7; TRBD1 matches 8 bases. Germline CDR1 is SGHAT and CDR2 is FQNNGV. V lost 10 bases to trimming and J lost 6 bases; unmatched junction nucleotides: 17. CDR3 size: 15 residues. CDR3: CATQPPRTGLGEQYF. CDR3 bases: TGTGCCACCCAGCCACCCCGGACAGGGTTGGGCGAGCAGTACTTC.

The chain links TRBV7-9 to TRBJ1-1; D is possibly TRBD1 (6 bases). Deletions cut 1 base from V and 1 base from J, with 13 bases between. CDR3 size: 16 residues. Germline assignment: CDR1 SEHNR and CDR2 FQNEAQ (reference sequence). The CDR3: CASSLEWGGANTEAFF. In nucleotides, the CDR3 is TGTGCCAGCAGCTTAGAGTGGGGGGGGGCGAACACTGAAGCTTTCTTT.

J is TRBJ2-7 and V is TRBV3-1; no definite D call. From germline, CDR1 is LGHDT and CDR2 YNNKEL (reference sequence). The CDR3 contains 17 residues. Trimming cost V 4 bases and J 3 bases, with 22 bases left between them. In DNA form, the CDR3 reads TGTGCCAGCAGCCCTCTCTTTCGGCCTCTCAAGGGCTACGAGCAGTACTTC. Protein product: CASSPLFRPLKGYEQYF.

V and J are TRBV11-2 and TRBJ2-2; 10 bases are a match to TRBD2. The germline CDR1 and CDR2 sequences are SGHAT and FQNNGV. The length of the CDR3 is 16 residues. Losses at the gene ends were 5 bases for V and 6 bases for J; bases not matched to a gene: 9. In DNA, the CDR3 is TGTGCCAGCAGCGAACAAGCGGGGGGGCCGGCCGGGGAGCTGTTTTTT. Translating it yields CASSEQAGGPAGELFF.

The chain is built from TRBV6-2 or TRBV6-3 and TRBJ1-1; the match to TRBD1 covers 9 bases. The V gene end was trimmed by 6 bases and the J gene end by 4 bases; junction bases not matched to a gene: 6. The CDR3 totals 14 residues. CDR1 and CDR2 (germline): MNHEY, SVGEGT. CDR3 sequence (DNA): TGTGCCAGCAGAATACAGGGGGCTTCCACTGAAGCTTTCTTT. This encodes CASRIQGASTEAFF.

J is TRBJ2-3 and V is TRBV5-1; TRBD1 agrees at 11 bases. CDR1 SGHRS and CDR2 YFSETQ come from the germline V gene. With 2 bases clipped from V and 3 bases from J, the junction kept 8 bases outside the gene matches. The CDR3 is 17 amino acids. This CDR3 reads CASSFRDRGISTDTQYF. The CDR3 DNA reads TGCGCCAGCAGCTTCCGGGACAGGGGGATTTCGACAGATACGCAGTATTTT.

The J gene is TRBJ1-4, the V gene TRBV5-8; possibly TRBD1 for D (6 bases). V shed 2 bases and J shed 13 bases, with 24 bases lying between them. CDR1 is SGHTS, CDR2 YDEGEE, per germline. The CDR3 length is 16 residues. CDR3 sequence: CASSFSPDRFGRRLFF. CDR3 in DNA: TGTGCCAGCAGCTTCTCTCCAGACAGGTTCGGCAGAAGACTGTTTTTT.

The J gene is TRBJ2-7, the V gene TRBV12-5, with 7 bases that match TRBD1. With V trimmed by 2 bases and J by 2 bases, 6 bases remained unmatched. The CDR3 is 15 amino acids. Germline loops: CDR1 LGHNT, CDR2 FRNRAP. The DNA for the CDR3 is TGTGCTAGTGGTTTGATCCGGGACAGTCCCTACGAGCAGTACTTC. Translation: CASGLIRDSPYEQYF.

This clonotype was counted a single time. The chain recombines TRBV10-3 with TRBJ2-1; 9 nucleotides line up with TRBD1. CDR1 is ENHRY and CDR2 is SYGVKD in the germline V gene. CDR3 length equals 15 residues. V lost 3 bases and J lost 7; bases outside the gene matches: 7. In DNA form, the CDR3 reads TGTGCCATCAGTGAAGTATTAGGGACAGGGAATGAGCAGTTCTTC. This translates into CAISEVLGTGNEQFF.

Only one count was recorded for this clonotype. The chain joins TRBV5-1 to TRBJ2-1, with 10 bases lining up with TRBD2. The germline V gene encodes CDR1 SGHRS and CDR2 YFSETQ. CDR3 length: 14 amino acids. With 5 bases clipped from V and 7 bases from J, the junction kept 6 bases outside the gene matches. Written as DNA, the CDR3 is TGCGCCAGCAGTTGGACTAGCGGAATAAATGAGCAGTTCTTC. It translates to CASSWTSGINEQFF. The variable domain in full, with the rest retrieved from reference TRBV5-1 and TRBJ2-1, is KAGVTQTPRYLIKTRGQQVTLSCSPISGHRSVSWYQQTPGQGLQFLFEYFSETQRNKGNFPGRFSGRQFSNSRSEMNVSTLELGDSALYLCASSWTSGINEQFFGPGTRLTVL.

The chain uses TRBV7-9 and TRBJ2-3; no firm D call. V was cut by 4 bases and J by 2 bases, with 10 bases left in between. CDR3 length equals 14 residues. Germline CDR1 and CDR2: SEHNR and FQNEAQ (reference sequence). The CDR3 loop reads CASSWVKSTDTQYF. CDR3 DNA sequence: TGTGCCAGCAGCTGGGTAAAATCCACAGATACGCAGTATTTT.

The chain combines TRBV11-2 with TRBJ2-3, with TRBD1 matching 7 bases. The CDR3 contains 15 residues. The V segment lost 4 bases and the J segment 0 bases; nucleotides outside the gene matches: 4. CDR1 and CDR2 from the germline V gene are SGHAT and FQNNGV. As DNA, the CDR3 is TGTGCCAGCAGCTACAGGGGTACTAGCACAGATACGCAGTATTTT. Translating gives CASSYRGTSTDTQYF.

The rearrangement joins TRBV12-5 to TRBJ2-5; D is possibly TRBD1 (6 bases). Germline lookup yields CDR1 LGHNT and CDR2 FRNRAP. The CDR3 contains 13 residues. The V end lost 4 bases, the J end lost 2 bases, and 8 bases lay between the germline ends. This CDR3 is CASGSTGQETQYF. DNA for the CDR3: TGTGCTAGTGGTTCAACAGGGCAAGAGACCCAGTACTTC. Using reference TRBV12-5 and TRBJ2-5 for the parts outside the CDR3, the full variable domain is DARVTQTPRHKVTEMGQEVTMRCQPILGHNTVFWYRQTMMQGLELLAYFRNRAPLDDSGMPKDRFSAEMPDATLATLKIQPSEPRDSAVYFCASGSTGQETQYFGPGTRLLVL.